The source of this T cell receptor (beta chain) is a study of blood T cell repertoires in COVID-19. Study information: Sources were T cells, B-cell-depleted T cells, or PBMCs; the material itself was cDNA or gDNA.

As concerns this clone: Different DNA sequences within this sample yield the same CDR3.

The CDR3 totals 13 residues. Per the germline V gene, CDR1 is SGHTA and CDR2 is FQGNSA. Trimming took 2 bases from V and 3 from J, leaving 8 bases between them. Per the original methods: Nucleated cell number was recorded as an estimate derived from reference gene primer amplification. Method: immunoSEQ multiplex PCR; TCRdb's copy keeps in-frame clones and lacks some. The V and J calls and clone size were taken over from that table, and D and trimming were inferred from the DNA. The sample has about 150,000 clones; roughly nine tenths are singletons. The receptor's source is a woman between 55 and 75 years old with active or convalescent COVID-19. J is TRBJ2-7 and V is TRBV7-2, with D tentatively TRBD2 (6 bases). The sequencing sample was made of peripheral blood. The CDR3 reads CASSLNSGYEQYF. CDR3 sequence (DNA): TGTGCCAGCAGCTTAAATAGCGGCTACGAGCAGTACTTC.